This TCR beta chain was sequenced for a study of CD8+ T cells in alopecia areata. For the study at large: Severity scores in treated patients reflected the percentage of scalp affected.

cDNA prepared by RNA extraction and subsequent reverse transcription served as the template for sequencing. TCRdb's table, derived via immunoSEQ multiplex PCR, lists solely in-frame clones and lacks some. The sample lists around 140,000 clones; roughly 52% were seen once. Specified treatment: oral pan-JAK inhibitor, 5-10 mg twice daily. Alopecia areata patients provided lesional scalp punch biopsies and peripheral blood. Specimen: CD8+ T cells sorted from blood, collected at week 4, from a patient treated with tofacitinib. The clonotype comes from a human donor with alopecia areata.

CDR3 region: CASSLGPGGEAFF. The CDR3 nucleotides are TGTGCCAGCAGCTTAGGGCCCGGCGGTGAAGCTTTCTTT. J is TRBJ1-1 and V is TRBV7-8; D gene uncertain. The germline V gene encodes CDR1 SGHVS and CDR2 FQNEAQ. The CDR3 spans 13 residues. Between the trimmed V and J ends, which lost 1 base and 7 bases, there was a span of 10 bases.